These T cell receptor beta chains were read from a single sample in a study of Ad26.COV2.S vaccination and SARS-CoV-2 variants. The method was immunoSEQ multiplex PCR; TCRdb's version includes in-frame clones alone and lacks a portion of them. The profile shows 350,000 to 600,000 clones, roughly nine tenths of them singletons. Sample: peripheral blood, taken in a trial of Ad26.COV2.S vaccine versus placebo. Source of these receptors: a person aged 18-60 years who received the Ad26.COV2.S COVID-19 vaccine or a placebo. Each CDR3 is given with its conserved first and last residue.

j_gene: TRBJ2-3; v_gene: TRBV3-1/TRBV3-2; CDR3aa: CASSSRGDTQYF
j_gene: TRBJ2-3; v_gene: TRBV5-1; CDR3aa: CASSPGYAGGPDTQYF
j_gene: TRBJ2-7; v_gene: TRBV14; CDR3aa: CASSQRLANEQYF
j_gene: TRBJ2-1; v_gene: TRBV19; CDR3aa: CASSIAGAALGGEQFF
j_gene: TRBJ2-5; v_gene: TRBV3-1/TRBV3-2; CDR3aa: CASSQEASGGMETQYF
j_gene: TRBJ2-3; v_gene: TRBV7-8; CDR3aa: CASSRGDGTDTQYF
j_gene: TRBJ2-1; v_gene: TRBV24-1; CDR3aa: CATSDRGRDSVDEQFF
j_gene: TRBJ2-3; v_gene: TRBV7-9; CDR3aa: CATPGAGGGDTQYF
j_gene: TRBJ1-1; v_gene: TRBV19; CDR3aa: CASGTDRANTEAFF
j_gene: TRBJ2-1; v_gene: TRBV3-1/TRBV3-2; CDR3aa: CASSLLAGEQFF
j_gene: TRBJ2-5; v_gene: TRBV7-8; CDR3aa: CASSARDIPGETQYF
j_gene: TRBJ1-2; v_gene: TRBV6-6; CDR3aa: CASSYLYGGYTF
j_gene: TRBJ2-1; v_gene: TRBV7-3; CDR3aa: CASSPRAGVGNEQFF
j_gene: TRBJ1-5; v_gene: TRBV24-1; CDR3aa: CATSDNRVSQPQHF
j_gene: TRBJ2-7; v_gene: TRBV12-3/TRBV12-4; CDR3aa: CASSLLGEQYF
j_gene: TRBJ1-2; v_gene: TRBV18; CDR3aa: CASSPSVGGVNYGYTF
j_gene: TRBJ2-3; v_gene: TRBV2; CDR3aa: CATRQGPSTDTQYF
j_gene: TRBJ2-1; v_gene: TRBV6-5; CDR3aa: CASRPGTSAYNEQFF
j_gene: TRBJ1-1; v_gene: TRBV4-1; CDR3aa: CASSQMGFPEAFF
j_gene: TRBJ2-1; v_gene: TRBV7-8; CDR3aa: CASSLPTSGGAGEQFF
j_gene: TRBJ2-7; v_gene: TRBV27; CDR3aa: CASSLGTSGGEQYF
j_gene: TRBJ2-7; v_gene: TRBV9; CDR3aa: CASSPGPVSYEQYF
j_gene: TRBJ2-1; v_gene: TRBV21-1; CDR3aa: CASSSPLVWDRGLYNEQFF
j_gene: TRBJ1-1; v_gene: TRBV7-9; CDR3aa: CASSSQGPGTEAFF
j_gene: TRBJ1-2; v_gene: TRBV20-1; CDR3aa: CSASRGRATGGYTF
j_gene: TRBJ2-5; v_gene: TRBV18; CDR3aa: CASSPSGETQYF
j_gene: TRBJ2-1; v_gene: TRBV9; CDR3aa: CASSVVPAGGSYNEQFF
j_gene: TRBJ1-4; v_gene: TRBV30; CDR3aa: CAWSPNRGEKLFF
j_gene: TRBJ2-7; v_gene: TRBV7-8; CDR3aa: CASSFTSGRSYEQYF
j_gene: TRBJ2-7; v_gene: TRBV24-1; CDR3aa: CATYPSGNYEQYF
j_gene: TRBJ2-3; v_gene: TRBV19; CDR3aa: CASSISGGAISTDTQYF
j_gene: TRBJ2-1; v_gene: TRBV9; CDR3aa: CASSVTPLAGGLNNEQFF
j_gene: TRBJ2-1; v_gene: TRBV19; CDR3aa: CASSDRFGSYNEQFF
j_gene: TRBJ1-5; v_gene: TRBV19; CDR3aa: CASSIDRNSNQPQHF
j_gene: TRBJ1-1; v_gene: TRBV29-1; CDR3aa: CSVEDLVSNTEAFF
j_gene: TRBJ1-1; v_gene: TRBV5-1; CDR3aa: CASSVEANTEAFF
j_gene: TRBJ2-7; v_gene: TRBV11-3; CDR3aa: CASNGGVTAYEQYF
j_gene: TRBJ2-1; v_gene: TRBV7-2; CDR3aa: CASSPQGTANEQFF
j_gene: TRBJ1-5; v_gene: TRBV18; CDR3aa: CASSPLDSNQPQHF
j_gene: TRBJ2-7; v_gene: TRBV5-1; CDR3aa: CASSLGTSGTYEQYF
j_gene: TRBJ1-6; v_gene: TRBV6-5; CDR3aa: CASRVTSNSPLHF
j_gene: TRBJ2-3; v_gene: TRBV4-2; CDR3aa: CASSQPGLSSDTQYF
j_gene: TRBJ2-7; v_gene: TRBV28; CDR3aa: CASRNSRVTYEQYF
j_gene: TRBJ2-7; v_gene: TRBV11-1; CDR3aa: CASSSSRVRSSYEQYF
j_gene: TRBJ1-5; v_gene: TRBV12-3/TRBV12-4; CDR3aa: CASSFRNQPQHF
j_gene: TRBJ1-1; v_gene: TRBV9; CDR3aa: CASSVDRGGGGAFF
j_gene: TRBJ2-7; v_gene: TRBV2; CDR3aa: CASSGQGDYEQYF
j_gene: TRBJ1-5; v_gene: TRBV3-1/TRBV3-2; CDR3aa: CASSQGGTAPQGQPQHF